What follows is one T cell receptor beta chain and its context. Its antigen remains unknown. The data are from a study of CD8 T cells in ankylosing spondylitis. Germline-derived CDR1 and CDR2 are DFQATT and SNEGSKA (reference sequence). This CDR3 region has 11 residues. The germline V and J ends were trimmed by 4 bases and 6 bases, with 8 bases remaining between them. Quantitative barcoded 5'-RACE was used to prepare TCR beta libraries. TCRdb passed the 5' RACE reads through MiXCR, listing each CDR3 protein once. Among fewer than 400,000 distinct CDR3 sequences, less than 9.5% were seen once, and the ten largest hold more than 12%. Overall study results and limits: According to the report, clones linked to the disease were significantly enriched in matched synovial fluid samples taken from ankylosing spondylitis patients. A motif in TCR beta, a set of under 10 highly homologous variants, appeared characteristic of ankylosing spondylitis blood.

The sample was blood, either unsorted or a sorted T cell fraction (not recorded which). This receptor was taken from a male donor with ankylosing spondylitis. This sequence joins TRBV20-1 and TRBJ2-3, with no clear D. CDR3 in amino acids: CSANLGDTQYF. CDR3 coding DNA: TGCAGTGCTAATTTGGGGGATACGCAGTATTTT.